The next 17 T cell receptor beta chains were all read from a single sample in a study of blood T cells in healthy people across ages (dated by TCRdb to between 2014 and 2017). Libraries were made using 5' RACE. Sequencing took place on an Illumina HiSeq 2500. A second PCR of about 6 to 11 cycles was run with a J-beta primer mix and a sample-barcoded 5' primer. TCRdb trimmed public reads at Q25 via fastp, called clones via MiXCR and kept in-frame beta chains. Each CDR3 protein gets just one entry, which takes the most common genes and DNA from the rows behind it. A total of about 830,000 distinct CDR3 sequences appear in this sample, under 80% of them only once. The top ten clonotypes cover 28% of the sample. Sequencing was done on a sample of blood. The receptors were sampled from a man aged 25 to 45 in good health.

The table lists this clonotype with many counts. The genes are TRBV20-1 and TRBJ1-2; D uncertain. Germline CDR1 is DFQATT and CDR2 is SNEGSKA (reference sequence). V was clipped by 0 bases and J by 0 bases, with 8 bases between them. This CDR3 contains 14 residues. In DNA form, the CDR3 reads TGCAGTGCTAGAGATTGGGAACCTAACTATGGCTACACCTTC. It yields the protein CSARDWEPNYGYTF.

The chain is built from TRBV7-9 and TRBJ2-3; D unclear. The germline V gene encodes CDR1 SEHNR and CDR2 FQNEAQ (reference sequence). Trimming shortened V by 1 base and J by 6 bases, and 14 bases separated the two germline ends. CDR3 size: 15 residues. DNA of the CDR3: TGTGCCAGCAGCTTAGTGGCAGGATCGAGGGATACGCAGTATTTT. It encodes CASSLVAGSRDTQYF. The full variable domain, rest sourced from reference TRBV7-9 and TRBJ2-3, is DTGVSQNPRHKITKRGQNVTFRCDPISEHNRLYWYRQTLGQGPEFLTYFQNEAQLEKSRLLSDRFSAERPKGSFSTLEIQRTEQGDSAMYLCASSLVAGSRDTQYFGPGTRLTVL.

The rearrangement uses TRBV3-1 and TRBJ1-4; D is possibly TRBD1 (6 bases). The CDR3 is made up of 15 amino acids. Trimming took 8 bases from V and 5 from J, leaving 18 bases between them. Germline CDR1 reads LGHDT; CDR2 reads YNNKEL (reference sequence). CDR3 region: CASRPTGTENEKLFF. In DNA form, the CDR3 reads TGTGCCAGCCGACCTACAGGGACGGAGAATGAAAAACTGTTTTTT.

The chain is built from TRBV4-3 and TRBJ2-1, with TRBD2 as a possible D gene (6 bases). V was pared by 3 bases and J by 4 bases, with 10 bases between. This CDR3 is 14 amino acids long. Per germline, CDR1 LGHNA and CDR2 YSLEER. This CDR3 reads CASSQAGTYNEQFF. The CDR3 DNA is TGCGCCAGCAGCCAGGCCGGGACTTACAATGAGCAGTTCTTC.

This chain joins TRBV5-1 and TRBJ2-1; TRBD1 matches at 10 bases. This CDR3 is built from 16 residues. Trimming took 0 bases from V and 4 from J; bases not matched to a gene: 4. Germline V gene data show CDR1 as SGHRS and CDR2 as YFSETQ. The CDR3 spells CASSLGDRGLYNEQFF. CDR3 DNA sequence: TGCGCCAGCAGCTTGGGGGACAGGGGACTATACAATGAGCAGTTCTTC.

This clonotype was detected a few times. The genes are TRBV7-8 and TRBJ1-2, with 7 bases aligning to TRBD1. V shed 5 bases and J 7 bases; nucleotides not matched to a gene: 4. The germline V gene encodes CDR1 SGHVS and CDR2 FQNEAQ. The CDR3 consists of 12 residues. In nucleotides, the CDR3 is TGTGCCAGCAGCGCAAACAGGGGTGGCTACACCTTC. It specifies CASSANRGGYTF.

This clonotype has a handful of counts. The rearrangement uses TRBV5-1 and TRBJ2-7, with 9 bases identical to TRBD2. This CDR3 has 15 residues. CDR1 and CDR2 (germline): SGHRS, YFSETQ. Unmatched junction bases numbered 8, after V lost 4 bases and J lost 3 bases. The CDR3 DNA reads TGCGCCAGCAGCCGGCCGGGTAGCGGGGGCTACGAGCAGTACTTC. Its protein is CASSRPGSGGYEQYF.

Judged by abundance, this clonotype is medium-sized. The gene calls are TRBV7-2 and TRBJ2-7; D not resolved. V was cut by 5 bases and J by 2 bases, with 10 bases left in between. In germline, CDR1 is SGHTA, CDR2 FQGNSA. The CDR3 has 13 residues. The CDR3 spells CASSASRAYEQYF. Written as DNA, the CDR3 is TGTGCCAGCAGCGCCTCCCGGGCCTACGAGCAGTACTTC.

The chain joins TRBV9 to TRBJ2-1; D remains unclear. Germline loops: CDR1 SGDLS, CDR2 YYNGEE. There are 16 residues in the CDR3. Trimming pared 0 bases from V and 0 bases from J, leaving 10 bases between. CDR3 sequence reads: CASSVGSVSSYNEQFF. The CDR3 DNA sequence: TGTGCCAGCAGCGTAGGAAGCGTCTCCTCCTACAATGAGCAGTTCTTC.

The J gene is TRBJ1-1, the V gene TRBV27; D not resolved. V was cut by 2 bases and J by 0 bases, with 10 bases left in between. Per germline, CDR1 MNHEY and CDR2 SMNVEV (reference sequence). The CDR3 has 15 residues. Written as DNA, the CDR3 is TGTGCCAGCAGTTTAAAATGGATCATGAACACTGAAGCTTTCTTT. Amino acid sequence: CASSLKWIMNTEAFF.

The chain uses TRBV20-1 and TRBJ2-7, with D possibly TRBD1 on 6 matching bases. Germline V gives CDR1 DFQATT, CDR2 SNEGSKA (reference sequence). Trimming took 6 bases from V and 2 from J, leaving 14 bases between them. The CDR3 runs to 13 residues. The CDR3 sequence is CSACREGAYEQYF. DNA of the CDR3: TGCAGTGCGTGTCGTGAGGGGGCCTACGAGCAGTACTTC.

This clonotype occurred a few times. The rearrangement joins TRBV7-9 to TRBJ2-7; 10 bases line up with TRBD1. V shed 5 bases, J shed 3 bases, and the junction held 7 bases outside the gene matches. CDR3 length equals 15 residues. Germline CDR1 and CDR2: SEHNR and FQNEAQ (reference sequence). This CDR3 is CASSTTGQGLYEQYF. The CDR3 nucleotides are TGTGCCAGCAGCACAACGGGACAGGGGCTCTACGAGCAGTACTTC.

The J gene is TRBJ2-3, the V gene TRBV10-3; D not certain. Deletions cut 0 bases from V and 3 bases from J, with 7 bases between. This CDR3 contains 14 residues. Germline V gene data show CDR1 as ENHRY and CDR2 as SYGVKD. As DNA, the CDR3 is TGTGCCATCAGTGAGTCCATTCGAACAGATACGCAGTATTTT. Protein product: CAISESIRTDTQYF.

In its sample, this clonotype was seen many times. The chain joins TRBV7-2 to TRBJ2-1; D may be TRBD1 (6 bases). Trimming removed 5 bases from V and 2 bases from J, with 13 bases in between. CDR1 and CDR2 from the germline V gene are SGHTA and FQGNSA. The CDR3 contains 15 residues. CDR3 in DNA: TGTGCCAGCAGCCCCGGACAGCCGACCTACAATGAGCAGTTCTTC. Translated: CASSPGQPTYNEQFF.

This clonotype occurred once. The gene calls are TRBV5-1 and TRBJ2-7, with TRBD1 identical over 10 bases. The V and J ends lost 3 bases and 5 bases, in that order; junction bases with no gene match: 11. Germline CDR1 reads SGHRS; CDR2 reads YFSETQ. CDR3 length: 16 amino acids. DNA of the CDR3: TGCGCCAGCAGCTCTGGTGGGACAGGGGTATTCCACGAGCAGTACTTC. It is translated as CASSSGGTGVFHEQYF.

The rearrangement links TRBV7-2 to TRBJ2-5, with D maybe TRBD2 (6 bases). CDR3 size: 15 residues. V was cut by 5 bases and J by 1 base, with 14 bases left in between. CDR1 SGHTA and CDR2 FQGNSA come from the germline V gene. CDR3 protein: CASSPHPGGQETQYF. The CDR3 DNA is TGTGCCAGCAGCCCTCATCCCGGGGGCCAAGAGACCCAGTACTTC.

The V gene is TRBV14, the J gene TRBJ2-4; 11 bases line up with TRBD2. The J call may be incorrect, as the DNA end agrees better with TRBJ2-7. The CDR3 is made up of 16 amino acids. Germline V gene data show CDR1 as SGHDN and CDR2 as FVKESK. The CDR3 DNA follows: TGTGCCAGCAGCCATGCTCTAGCGGGGGGCGCATACGAGCAGTACTTC. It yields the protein CASSHALAGGAYEQYF.